Detailed here is one T cell receptor beta chain. The record originates from a study of T cells in Graves' hyperthyroidism and ophthalmopathy. Authors of the study amplified TCR beta CDR3 regions from RNA transcripts. HTBI primers drove first-round RT-PCR of the TCR CDR3. Each CDR3 protein gets one entry after TCRdb re-called the multiplex PCR reads with MiXCR. The table has about 59,000 distinct CDR3 sequences, roughly 50% seen once. The sequenced sample was blood. This TCR was recovered from a woman aged 60 to 75 with Graves' ophthalmopathy.

This CDR3 reads CASSAITGDLSGANVLTF. The CDR3 coding sequence is TGTGCCAGCAGCGCGATAACCGGGGACTTATCTGGGGCCAACGTCCTGACTTTC. The genes are TRBV7-3 and TRBJ2-6; D possibly corresponds to TRBD2 (6 bases). This CDR3 has 18 amino acids. Trimming pared 5 bases from V and 1 base from J, leaving 18 bases between. CDR1 is SGHTA and CDR2 is FQGTGA in the germline V gene.